Only one count was recorded for the clone carrying this TCR beta chain. Its antigen is still unknown. This record comes from a study of cytomegalovirus exposure and HLA in healthy donors. Study results and limitations: In most subjects, TCR beta sequences reportedly gave accurate predictions of HLA-A and HLA-B alleles. Later on, a genetic analysis was performed. It linked a missense variant in DCLRE1C with V- and J-gene trimming of TCR beta. Reportedly, fewer N-insertions than the roughly 600-donor mean appeared in an Asian-associated ancestry cluster in a later analysis. It was 164 TCR beta chains that were listed as cytomegalovirus-associated.

The PCR made use of 60 Vbeta and 13 Jbeta primers. Produced via immunoSEQ multiplex PCR; TCRdb's table is partial and in-frame only. The sample includes roughly 130,000 clones, 80% of them seen just once. V lost 1 base and J 3 bases, leaving 13 bases between the germline ends. Germline V lookup: CDR1 SGHAT, CDR2 FQNNGV. The CDR3 is 16 amino acids. This sequence was found in a man aged 35 to 55 in good health and CMV-seronegative. The material sequenced was PBMCs. This rearrangement joins TRBV11-2 to TRBJ2-1; possible D gene TRBD2, 7 bases. The CDR3 loop is CASSLVGGAIYNEQFF. CDR3 in DNA: TGTGCCAGCAGCTTAGTAGGGGGGGCGATCTACAATGAGCAGTTCTTC.